Listed below are T cell receptor beta chains from one sample, sequenced in a study of T cell responses to AZD1222 COVID-19 vaccine. The data were produced by immunoSEQ multiplex PCR, yet TCRdb's version contains in-frame clones alone and is incomplete. Among 150,000 to 250,000 clones listed, around 93% were seen once. The sample in question was peripheral blood, obtained 28 days after the second AZD1222 dose. These receptors were obtained from an adult who received the AZD1222 COVID-19 vaccine. Both conserved end residues are part of each CDR3. D genes are given only for firm matches. Only some rows state a clone size, as once, few, many or a class for expanded clones.

abundance	d_gene	v_gene	j_gene	CDR3nt	CDR3aa
once	TRBD1	TRBV4-1	TRBJ1-6	TGCGCCAGCAGCCACGGTGACAGGGAAACTTCACCCCTCCACTTT	CASSHGDRETSPLHF
-	-	TRBV7-2	TRBJ1-3	TGTGCCAGCAGCTTAGTAGTCGGGGGCCCTGGAAACACCATATATTTT	CASSLVVGGPGNTIYF
-	TRBD1	TRBV10-3	TRBJ2-2	TGTGCCATCAATAACAGGGGCGAGGCCGGGGAGCTGTTTTTT	CAINNRGEAGELFF
-	-	TRBV27	TRBJ1-2	TGTGCCAGCAGTTTAGTGGGAACTAACTATGGCTACACCTTC	CASSLVGTNYGYTF
-	TRBD1	TRBV18	TRBJ2-7	TGTGCCAGCTCACTGTCCGGGACAGGGTCTTCCTACGAGCAGTACTTC	CASSLSGTGSSYEQYF
-	-	TRBV6-5	TRBJ2-5	TGTGCCAGCAGGGTTCCGGGGGCTGAGACCCAGTACTTC	CASRVPGAETQYF
-	TRBD1	TRBV29-1	TRBJ1-4	TGCAGCGTTGGGGGACAGGGGACTGGTAGAGAAAAACTGTTTTTT	CSVGGQGTGREKLFF
-	TRBD1	TRBV6-5	TRBJ2-2	TGTGCCAGCAACCCGACAGGGTCTACCGGGGAGCTGTTTTTT	CASNPTGSTGELFF
-	-	TRBV11-2	TRBJ1-2	TGTGCCAGCAGCTTACGGGTGGCTCGGGACCTAGCTAACTATGGCTACACCTTC	CASSLRVARDLANYGYTF
-	TRBD2	TRBV6-7	TRBJ2-4	TGTGCCAGCAGTTCCCCCTGCCCTAGCGGGGGGCTTTTAGCCAAAAACATTCAGTACTTC	CASSSPCPSGGLLAKNIQYF
-	-	TRBV7-9	TRBJ1-4	TGTGCCAGCAGCTCCGGCGGGGTGGGGGATGAAAAACTGTTTTTT	CASSSGGVGDEKLFF
-	-	TRBV6-4	TRBJ1-1	TGTGCCAGCAGTGACGGGGGGATCGGCACTGAAGCTTTCTTT	CASSDGGIGTEAFF
-	-	TRBV19	TRBJ1-3	TGTGCCAGTATCGACGGCGGCTCTGGAAACACCATATATTTT	CASIDGGSGNTIYF